This passage covers 2 T cell receptor beta chains from one sample sequenced in a study of shared clonotypes between healthy human individuals. Measured with immunoSEQ multiplex PCR; TCRdb has only the in-frame clones, and not every one. The sample includes some 1,400,000 clones, around 97% seen only once; the top ten take approximately 1.2%. Input material: naive CD4+ T cells sorted from blood. Sample subset: CD45RA+ positively selected. All receptors derive from a man aged 25-45 years in good health.

The chain uses TRBV5-4 and TRBJ2-6; D is ambiguous. There are 15 residues in the CDR3. Trimming removed 2 bases at V and 0 bases at J, with 6 bases between. Per germline, CDR1 SGHNT and CDR2 YYREEE (reference sequence). The CDR3 is CASSLMVSGANVLTF. CDR3 DNA sequence: TGTGCCAGCAGCTTAATGGTCTCTGGGGCCAACGTCCTGACTTTC.

V gene TRBV6-1 combines with J gene TRBJ2-1; D uncertain. The germline CDR1 and CDR2 sequences are MNHNS and SASEGT. This CDR3 contains 13 residues. The ends were cut back, 2 bases at V and 8 bases at J, with 10 bases in the middle. CDR3 sequence reads: CASSEPRTDEQFF. The DNA of the CDR3 is TGTGCCAGCAGTGAACCACGCACTGATGAGCAGTTCTTC.